This is a list of T cell receptor beta chains from one sample in a study of blood T cell repertoires in COVID-19. TCRdb's table, derived via immunoSEQ multiplex PCR, lists solely in-frame clones and lacks some. The data contain roughly 25,000 clones, 92% of them singletons. The sequencing input was peripheral blood. The origin of the receptors is a man aged 70-80 years with active COVID-19. CDR3s include the opening cysteine and the closing phenylalanine or tryptophan. D genes are given only for firm matches. Some rows have no size entry. The others give once, few or many, or a class for an expanded clone.

-	-	TRBV11-2	TRBJ1-3	16	TGTGCCAGCAGCTTAGATCCGTACATTGCTGGAAACACCATATATTTT	CASSLDPYIAGNTIYF
-	-	TRBV12-3/TRBV12-4	TRBJ1-5	13	TGTGCCAGCAGTTTACGGAGGAGTCAGCCCCAGCATTTT	CASSLRRSQPQHF
-	-	TRBV7-8	TRBJ2-3	17	TGTGCCAGCAGCCCTACTGTGGACTGGAGACCCGCAGATACGCAGTATTTT	CASSPTVDWRPADTQYF
-	-	TRBV18	TRBJ1-6	14	TGTGCCAGCTCGCTAGACCGAAAAAATTCACCCCTCCACTTT	CASSLDRKNSPLHF
-	TRBD2	TRBV6-1	TRBJ2-5	16	TGTGCCAGCAGTGATGGGCTAGCGGGGGGGTCTGAGACCCAGTACTTC	CASSDGLAGGSETQYF
-	-	TRBV27	TRBJ2-7	18	TGTGCCAGCAGTTTGACCACTGTACCGGGACTCGGGCTCGGTGAGCAGTACTTC	CASSLTTVPGLGLGEQYF
-	-	TRBV7-2	TRBJ2-2	15	TGTGCCAGCGGCCAAGACAGGTCGAACACCGGGGAGCTGTTTTTT	CASGQDRSNTGELFF
-	TRBD2	TRBV30	TRBJ2-1	13	TGTGCCTGGAGTGTGAGCGGGGTGGGTGAGCAGTTCTTC	CAWSVSGVGEQFF
-	TRBD2	TRBV6-6	TRBJ2-3	14	TGTGCCAGCCGGGGGAGCGGGGCTGGAGATACGCAGTATTTT	CASRGSGAGDTQYF
-	TRBD1	TRBV5-4	TRBJ2-1	18	TGTGCCAGCAGCTTCGGACAGGGGCGTGGAGCGGGAAGCGATGAGCAGTTCTTC	CASSFGQGRGAGSDEQFF
-	-	TRBV18	TRBJ1-5	16	TGTGCCAGCTCACCAAAGGGGATCAATAGCAATCAGCCCCAGCATTTT	CASSPKGINSNQPQHF
-	TRBD1	TRBV7-2	TRBJ1-6	15	TGTGCCAGCAGCCCGGGACAGGCCCTTAATTCACCCCTCCACTTT	CASSPGQALNSPLHF
-	TRBD2	TRBV5-1	TRBJ2-1	14	TGCGCCAGCAGCTTGTTTGCGGGAGCTGATGAGCAGTTCTTC	CASSLFAGADEQFF
-	TRBD2	TRBV3-1/TRBV3-2	TRBJ2-1	18	TGTGCCAGCAGACTGACTAGCGGGAGGGCCAATCGGGTCAATGAGCAGTTCTTC	CASRLTSGRANRVNEQFF
-	-	TRBV27	TRBJ2-7	15	TGTGCCAGCAGTTTATATTTAGGGGCAATTTACGAGCAGTACTTC	CASSLYLGAIYEQYF
-	TRBD1	TRBV4-1	TRBJ2-2	15	TGCGCCAGCAGCTCATACAGGGGGCACACCGGGGAGCTGTTTTTT	CASSSYRGHTGELFF
-	-	TRBV6-5	TRBJ1-2	14	TGTGCCAGCAGGCAAGCCAGGGTCAGTTATGGCTACACCTTC	CASRQARVSYGYTF
-	-	TRBV3-1/TRBV3-2	TRBJ1-2	15	TGTGCCAGCAGCCCCTACGGGGGGCGGGTATTTGGCTACACCTTC	CASSPYGGRVFGYTF
-	TRBD2	TRBV28	TRBJ2-1	17	TGTGCCAGCAGTTCGGGACTAGCGGGAGTTTCGTACAATGAGCAGTTCTTC	CASSSGLAGVSYNEQFF
-	TRBD2	TRBV4-2	TRBJ2-3	17	TGTGCCAGCAGCCAAGATTCAGTACTAGCGGTACGGGATACGCAGTATTTT	CASSQDSVLAVRDTQYF
-	TRBD2	TRBV7-6	TRBJ2-1	18	TGTGCCAGCAGCTTAGTGGTAACTAGCGGGAGCTTCTACAATGAGCAGTTCTTC	CASSLVVTSGSFYNEQFF
-	TRBD2	TRBV6-4	TRBJ2-7	18	TGTGCCAGCCGGAGAACAGGGACAGCGGGAGGTGATACCTACGAGCAGTACTTC	CASRRTGTAGGDTYEQYF
-	TRBD2	TRBV2	TRBJ2-1	12	TGTGCCAGCGCGGGGGTCGACAATGAGCAGTTCTTC	CASAGVDNEQFF
-	TRBD2	TRBV5-1	TRBJ2-1	19	TGCGCCAGCAGCTTGGCCCCCGGGACTAGCGGGAGTCTTTACAATGAGCAGTTCTTC	CASSLAPGTSGSLYNEQFF
-	TRBD1	TRBV6-5	TRBJ2-7	14	TGTGCCAGCCTAAGCCGGGACAGGGGGTTCGAGCAGTACTTC	CASLSRDRGFEQYF
-	TRBD1	TRBV30	TRBJ1-4	13	TGTGCCTGGAGAGACAGGGGGGATGAAAAACTGTTTTTT	CAWRDRGDEKLFF
-	TRBD1	TRBV5-1	TRBJ1-1	14	TGCGCCAGCAGCCTGACAGGGGGGGACACTGAAGCTTTCTTT	CASSLTGGDTEAFF
-	TRBD2	TRBV7-8	TRBJ2-1	15	TGTGCCAGCAGCTTTCTCGGGACTAGAACTAATGAGCAGTTCTTC	CASSFLGTRTNEQFF
-	-	TRBV4-1	TRBJ2-6	21	TGCGCCAGCAGTCCCCGGGAAGCCTATCGCTCTTCATCTGTTGTGGCCAACGTCCTGACTTTC	CASSPREAYRSSSVVANVLTF
-	-	TRBV18	TRBJ1-3	14	TGTGCCAGCTCACCGGACATAGCTGGAAACACCATATATTTT	CASSPDIAGNTIYF
-	TRBD1	TRBV9	TRBJ1-3	18	TGTGCCAGCAGCGTAGCTGCCCACCAACAGGGGGCTGGAAACACCATATATTTT	CASSVAAHQQGAGNTIYF
-	TRBD1	TRBV5-6	TRBJ1-5	14	TGTGCCAGCAGCCGGCAGGGGGAAAGGCAGCCCCAGCATTTT	CASSRQGERQPQHF
-	TRBD2	TRBV4-2	TRBJ2-3	18	TGTGCCAGCAGCCAAGGGACTAGCGGGAGGCCCAACACAGATACGCAGTATTTT	CASSQGTSGRPNTDTQYF
-	TRBD1	TRBV18	TRBJ2-6	18	TGTGCCAGCTCACCACGGACAGGGCGATACTCTGGGGCCAACGTCCTGACTTTC	CASSPRTGRYSGANVLTF
-	-	TRBV21-1	TRBJ1-4	17	TGTGCCAGCAGCAAAGAAGAGGGGCCCAGGGGTCGTGAAAAACTGTTTTTT	CASSKEEGPRGREKLFF
-	TRBD1	TRBV18	TRBJ1-2	15	TGTGCCAGCTCACCGACGGGACAGGGTGACTATGGCTACACCTTC	CASSPTGQGDYGYTF
-	-	TRBV6-2/TRBV6-3	TRBJ1-6	14	TGTGCCAGCAGTTTTTTTAGACATGGATCACCCCTCCACTTT	CASSFFRHGSPLHF
-	TRBD1	TRBV2	TRBJ2-2	15	TGTGCCAGCGCCCGAGAGGGGACAGACACCGGGGAGCTGTTTTTT	CASAREGTDTGELFF
-	TRBD1	TRBV29-1	TRBJ2-2	15	TGCAGCGTAGGCCGGGACAGGGTTCTTGCCGGGGAGCTGTTTTTT	CSVGRDRVLAGELFF
-	TRBD1	TRBV30	TRBJ1-6	14	TGTGCCTGGAGCGAAACAGGGGGCGGTTCACCCCTCCACTTT	CAWSETGGGSPLHF
once	TRBD2	TRBV9	TRBJ2-7	17	TGTGCCAGCAGCGTAGGAGACGGACTAGCGGCTACCTACGAGCAGTACTTC	CASSVGDGLAATYEQYF